The rows below give T cell receptor beta chains drawn from one sample of a study of shared clonotypes between healthy human individuals. Some clones are missing from TCRdb's copy, which holds only in-frame ones; the method was immunoSEQ multiplex PCR. This table has around 2,000,000 clones, 85% to 95% appearing once. Material: naive CD8+ T cells sorted from blood. These receptors were taken from a man aged 18 to 29 in good health. Each CDR3 is given with its conserved first and last residue. Clone size is stated in some rows and not others, as once, few, many or a class when expanded.

>NA|13|TRBV5-6
CASRVGTSYEQYF
>NA|16|TRBV13
CASSSYLGRPSYEQYF
>once|16|TRBV4-3
CASSPWAAEGGETQYF
>NA|16|TRBV5-6
CASSWGTSGSIRELFF
>NA|14|TRBV7-9
CASSWLGSNQPQHF
>once|14|TRBV29-1
CSVSGGQSSYEQYF
>NA|14|TRBV13
CASSFRTSTYEQYF
>once|14|TRBV5-6
CASSFDNSKNIQYF
>NA|13|TRBV30
CASLRMAGDTQYF
>once|15|TRBV6-1
CASSEFGSLGYGYTF
>NA|14|TRBV4-2
CASSQGWGYNEQFF
>NA|14|TRBV18
CASSFAGGDNEQFF
>NA|12|TRBV6-6
CASSYAYNEQFF
>NA|13|TRBV27
CASSLRPNYGYTF
>NA|15|TRBV5-6
CASSLAASGRREQYF
>NA|15|TRBV4-3
CASSHNSGSYNEQFF
>NA|12|TRBV5-1
CASSLTEDTQYF
>NA|14|TRBV5-4
CASRLAGAPYEQYF
>NA|14|TRBV11-2
CASSLGAGYTEAFF
>NA|12|TRBV6-5
CASSYSEREWFF
>once|15|TRBV27
CASSLWPPTTYEQYF
>NA|15|TRBV5-1
CASSRDRGSNNEQFF
>NA|12|TRBV15
CATRDSSYEQYF
>NA|15|TRBV7-2
CASSLGAGRDYGYTF
>NA|15|TRBV11-2
CASSSYAGRNNEQFF
>NA|17|TRBV13
CASSSQAGWGYNSPLHF
>NA|15|TRBV11-2
CASSQEAVLFFEQYF
>NA|11|TRBV30
CAWSPGSGYTF
>NA|16|TRBV27
CASSPGTSGNTDTQYF
>NA|17|TRBV10-3
CAISDLSGGHNTGELFF
>NA|15|TRBV2
CASSFIRGRDEKLFF
>NA|17|TRBV4-1
CASSQDLPGGEDYEQYF
>NA|14|TRBV7-2
CASSLAGESYEQYF
>NA|14|TRBV6-5
CASSTGTEGSPLHF
>NA|16|TRBV19
CASSTTSGRVRETQYF
>NA|14|TRBV19
CASSITPSYNEQFF
>NA|11|TRBV28
CASSFPGELFF
>NA|18|TRBV2
CASGGDGRVSNSNQPQHF
>NA|13|TRBV7-9
CASSPAGSYEQYF
>NA|18|TRBV7-9
CASSRDGTGLAWNTEAFF